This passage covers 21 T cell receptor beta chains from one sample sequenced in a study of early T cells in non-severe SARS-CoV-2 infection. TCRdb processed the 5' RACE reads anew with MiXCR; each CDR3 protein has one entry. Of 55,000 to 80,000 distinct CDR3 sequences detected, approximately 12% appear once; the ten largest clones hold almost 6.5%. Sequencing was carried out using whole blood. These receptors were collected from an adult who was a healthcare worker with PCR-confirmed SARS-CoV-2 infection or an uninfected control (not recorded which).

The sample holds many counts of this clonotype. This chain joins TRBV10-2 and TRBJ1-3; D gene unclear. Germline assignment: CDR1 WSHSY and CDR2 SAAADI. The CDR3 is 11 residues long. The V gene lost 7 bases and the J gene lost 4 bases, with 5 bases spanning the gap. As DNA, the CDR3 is TGCGCCAGCAAAGCAGGAAACACCATATATTTT. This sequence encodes CASKAGNTIYF.

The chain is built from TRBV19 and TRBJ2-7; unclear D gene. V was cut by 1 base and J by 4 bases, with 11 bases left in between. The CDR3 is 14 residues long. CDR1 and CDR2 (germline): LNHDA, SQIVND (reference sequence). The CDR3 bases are TGTGCCAGTAGTATAGGCTTTACTGGGTACGAGCAGTACTTC. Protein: CASSIGFTGYEQYF. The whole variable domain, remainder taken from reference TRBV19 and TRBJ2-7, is DGGITQSPKYLFRKEGQNVTLSCEQNLNHDAMYWYRQDPGQGLRLIYYSQIVNDFQKGDIAEGYSVSREKKESFPLTVTSAQKNPTAFYLCASSIGFTGYEQYFGPGTRLTVT.

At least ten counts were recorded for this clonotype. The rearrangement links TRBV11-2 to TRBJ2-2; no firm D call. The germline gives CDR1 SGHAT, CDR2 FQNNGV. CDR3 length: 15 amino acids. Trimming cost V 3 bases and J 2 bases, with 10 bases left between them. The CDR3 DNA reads TGTGCCAGCAGCTTGAGAACCTCTAACACCGGGGAGCTGTTTTTT. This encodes CASSLRTSNTGELFF.

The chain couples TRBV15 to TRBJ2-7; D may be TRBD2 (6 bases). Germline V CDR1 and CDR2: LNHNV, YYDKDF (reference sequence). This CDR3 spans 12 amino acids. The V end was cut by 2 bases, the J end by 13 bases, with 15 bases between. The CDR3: CATSRRGGPLYF. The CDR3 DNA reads TGTGCCACCAGCAGACGCGGAGGGCCCCTTTACTTC.

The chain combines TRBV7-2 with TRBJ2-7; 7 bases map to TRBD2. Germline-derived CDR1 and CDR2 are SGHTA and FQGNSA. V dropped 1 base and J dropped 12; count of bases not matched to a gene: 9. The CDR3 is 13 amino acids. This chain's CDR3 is CASSLGGTTKTYF. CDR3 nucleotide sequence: TGTGCCAGCAGCTTAGGGGGGACTACCAAAACGTACTTC. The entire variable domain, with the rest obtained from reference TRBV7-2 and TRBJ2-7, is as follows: GAGVSQSPSNKVTEKGKDVELRCDPISGHTALYWYRQSLGQGLEFLIYFQGNSAPDKSGLPSDRFSAERTGGSVSTLTIQRTQQEDSAVYLCASSLGGTTKTYFGPGTRLTVT.

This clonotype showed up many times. CDR3 in DNA: TGTGCCAGCAGTTTTAGACTAGCGGGGTACAATGAGCAGTTCTTC. Translation: CASSFRLAGYNEQFF. This sequence joins TRBV11-3 and TRBJ2-1; 11 bases line up with TRBD2. In germline, CDR1 is SGHNT, CDR2 YENEEA. V lost 6 bases, J lost 4 bases, and 5 bases stayed unmatched. The CDR3 runs 15 residues.

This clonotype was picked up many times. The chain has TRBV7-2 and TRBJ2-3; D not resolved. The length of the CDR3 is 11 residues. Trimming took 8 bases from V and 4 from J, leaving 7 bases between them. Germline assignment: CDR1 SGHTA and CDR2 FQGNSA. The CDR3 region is CASLEADTQYF. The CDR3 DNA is TGTGCCAGCCTCGAGGCAGATACGCAGTATTTT.

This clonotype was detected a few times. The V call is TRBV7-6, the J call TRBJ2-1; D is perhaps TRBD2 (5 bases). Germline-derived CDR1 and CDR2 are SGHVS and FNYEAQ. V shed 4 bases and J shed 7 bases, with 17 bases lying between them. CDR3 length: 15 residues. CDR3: CASSSRRLLKNEQFF. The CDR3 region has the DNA TGTGCCAGCAGCTCACGGAGGCTATTAAAAAATGAGCAGTTCTTC.

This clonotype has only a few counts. In DNA, the CDR3 is TGTGCCAGCTCACCCGTGTGGGACAGGGGTGCCTTTGGTGCGAACCGGACCCAGTACTTC. Protein: CASSPVWDRGAFGANRTQYF. The chain couples TRBV18 to TRBJ2-5, with 10 bases that match TRBD1. The length of the CDR3 is 20 residues. Germline CDR1 is KGHSH and CDR2 is LQKENI. The junction had 23 bases not matched to a gene; V was cut back by 3 bases and J by 7 bases.

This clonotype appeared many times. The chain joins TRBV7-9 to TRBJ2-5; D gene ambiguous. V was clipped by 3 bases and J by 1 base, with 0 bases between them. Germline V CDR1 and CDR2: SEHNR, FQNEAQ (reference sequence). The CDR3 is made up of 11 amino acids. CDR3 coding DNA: TGTGCCAGCAGCTTCCAAGAGACCCAGTACTTC. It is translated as CASSFQETQYF.

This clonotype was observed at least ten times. CDR3 sequence: CASSPRLDTEAFF. The CDR3 DNA sequence: TGTGCCAGCAGTCCCCGTTTGGACACTGAAGCTTTCTTT. The chain carries TRBV12-3 or TRBV12-4 and TRBJ1-1; no clear D gene. V dropped 5 bases and J dropped 3 bases, with 10 bases sitting between them. The CDR3 runs to 13 residues.

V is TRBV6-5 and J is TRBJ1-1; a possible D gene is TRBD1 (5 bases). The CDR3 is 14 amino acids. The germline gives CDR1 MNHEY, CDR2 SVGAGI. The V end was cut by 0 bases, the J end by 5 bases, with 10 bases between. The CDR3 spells CASSYSRGWTEAFF. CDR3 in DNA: TGTGCCAGCAGTTACTCCCGGGGCTGGACTGAAGCTTTCTTT.

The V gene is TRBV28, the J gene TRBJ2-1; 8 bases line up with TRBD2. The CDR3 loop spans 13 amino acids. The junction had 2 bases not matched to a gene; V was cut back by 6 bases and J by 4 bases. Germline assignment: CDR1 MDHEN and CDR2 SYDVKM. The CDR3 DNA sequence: TGTGCCAGCAGAGGCGGGAGGTACAATGAGCAGTTCTTC. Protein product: CASRGGRYNEQFF.

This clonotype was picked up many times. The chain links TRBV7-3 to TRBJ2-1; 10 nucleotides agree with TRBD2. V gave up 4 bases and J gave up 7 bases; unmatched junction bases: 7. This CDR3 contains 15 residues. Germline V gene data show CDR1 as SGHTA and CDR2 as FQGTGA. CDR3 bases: TGTGCCAGCAGCTCCAGCGGGAGGGCTGGTAATGAGCAGTTCTTC. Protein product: CASSSSGRAGNEQFF.

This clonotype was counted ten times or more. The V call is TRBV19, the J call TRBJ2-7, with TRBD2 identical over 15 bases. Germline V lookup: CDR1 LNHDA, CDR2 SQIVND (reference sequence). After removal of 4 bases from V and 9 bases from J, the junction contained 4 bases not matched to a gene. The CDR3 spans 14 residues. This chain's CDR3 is CASSRTSGREPQYF. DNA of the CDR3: TGTGCCAGTAGTAGGACTAGCGGGAGGGAGCCGCAGTACTTC.

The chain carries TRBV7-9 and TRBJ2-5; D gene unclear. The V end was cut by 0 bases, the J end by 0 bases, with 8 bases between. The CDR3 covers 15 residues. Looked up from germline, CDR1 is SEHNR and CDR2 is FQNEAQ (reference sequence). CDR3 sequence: CASSLAMDNQETQYF. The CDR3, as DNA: TGTGCCAGCAGCTTAGCCATGGATAACCAAGAGACCCAGTACTTC.

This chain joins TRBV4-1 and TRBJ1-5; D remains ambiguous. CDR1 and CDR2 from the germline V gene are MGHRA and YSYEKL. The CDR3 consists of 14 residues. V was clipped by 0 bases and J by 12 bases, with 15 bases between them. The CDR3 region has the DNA TGCGCCAGCAGCCAAGATGAGGGCAGAAGTAGCCAGCATTTT. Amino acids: CASSQDEGRSSQHF.

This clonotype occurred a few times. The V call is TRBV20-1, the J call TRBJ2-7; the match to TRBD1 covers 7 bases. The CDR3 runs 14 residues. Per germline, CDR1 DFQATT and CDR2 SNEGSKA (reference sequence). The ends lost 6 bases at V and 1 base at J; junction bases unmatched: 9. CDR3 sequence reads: CSARDRPSSYEQYF. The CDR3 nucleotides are TGCAGTGCGAGGGACAGACCTTCATCCTACGAGCAGTACTTC.

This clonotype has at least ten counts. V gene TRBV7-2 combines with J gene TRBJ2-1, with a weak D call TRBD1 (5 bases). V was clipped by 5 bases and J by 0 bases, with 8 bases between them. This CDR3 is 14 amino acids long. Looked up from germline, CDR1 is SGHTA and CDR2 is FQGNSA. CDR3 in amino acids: CASSPGHSYNEQFF. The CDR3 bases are TGTGCCAGCAGCCCCGGACACTCCTACAATGAGCAGTTCTTC.

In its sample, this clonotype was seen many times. The CDR3 sequence is CASSPGQGEQFF. The CDR3 DNA follows: TGTGCCAGCAGCCCAGGACAGGGTGAGCAGTTCTTC. This sequence joins TRBV7-2 and TRBJ2-1, with 8 nucleotides matching TRBD1. V lost 5 bases and J lost 9; bases outside the gene matches: 3. CDR3 length equals 12 residues. Germline CDR1 reads SGHTA; CDR2 reads FQGNSA.

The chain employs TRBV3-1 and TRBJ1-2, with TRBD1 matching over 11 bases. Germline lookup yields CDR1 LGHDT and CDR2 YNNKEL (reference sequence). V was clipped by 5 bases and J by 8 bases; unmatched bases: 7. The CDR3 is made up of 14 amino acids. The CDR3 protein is CASSSWTGGAGYTF. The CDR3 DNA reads TGTGCCAGCAGCTCTTGGACAGGGGGCGCGGGCTACACCTTC.